The 18 T cell receptor beta chains listed next were all sequenced from one sample in a study of blood T cell repertoires in COVID-19. Libraries were prepared by immunoSEQ multiplex PCR; TCRdb keeps only in-frame clonotypes and omits some of them. The data show about 69,000 clones, with more than 75% seen just once and roughly 50% held by the top ten. The specimen was peripheral blood. The receptor set was obtained from a human donor in a cohort sampled during active COVID-19.

By proportion, this clone is medium-sized (0.01 to 0.1%). V is TRBV6-5 and J is TRBJ2-3; 10 bases are a match to TRBD2. V lost 1 base, J lost 3 bases, and 4 bases stayed unmatched. In germline, CDR1 is MNHEY, CDR2 SVGAGI. The CDR3 has 16 residues. CDR3 in DNA: TGTGCCAGCAGTTACTACGCTAGCGGGAGTACAGATACGCAGTATTTT. Residues: CASSYYASGSTDTQYF.

In nucleotides, the CDR3 is TGCGCCAGCAGTGAGTCCTACAGAGATACGCAGTATTTT. Translation gives CASSESYRDTQYF. The V gene is TRBV10-2, the J gene TRBJ2-3; no reliable D call. The CDR3 is made up of 13 amino acids. With 0 bases removed from V and 5 bases from J, the gap between germline ends came to 6 bases. Germline CDR1 is WSHSY and CDR2 is SAAADI.

The chain's CDR3 is CASSSSAGGAYEQYF. DNA of the CDR3: TGTGCCAGCAGTTCCTCAGCGGGGGGGGCCTACGAGCAGTACTTC. The chain links TRBV28 to TRBJ2-7; TRBD2 matches 10 bases. Germline loops: CDR1 MDHEN, CDR2 SYDVKM. The CDR3 has 15 residues. After removal of 4 bases from V and 2 bases from J, the junction contained 5 bases not matched to a gene.

The V gene is TRBV7-9, the J gene TRBJ2-7; a possible D gene is TRBD1 (6 bases). Germline V gene sequence: CDR1 SEHNR, CDR2 FQNEAQ (reference sequence). Between the trimmed V and J ends, which lost 4 bases and 3 bases, there was a span of 19 bases. The CDR3 totals 16 residues. CDR3 DNA sequence: TGTGCCAGCAGCTCGCCCGGACGACAGGATGTCTACGAGCAGTACTTC. This sequence encodes CASSSPGRQDVYEQYF.

V gene TRBV29-1 combines with J gene TRBJ2-7, with D maybe TRBD2 (5 bases). The CDR3 extends over 11 amino acids. Trimming pared 6 bases from V and 1 base from J, leaving 7 bases between. CDR1 is SQVTM, CDR2 ANQGSEA, per germline. The CDR3 is CSVGDSYEQYF. CDR3 nucleotides: TGCAGCGTCGGGGATTCCTACGAGCAGTACTTC.

This chain joins TRBV19 and TRBJ1-1; D not resolved. The CDR3 covers 15 residues. The germline gives CDR1 LNHDA, CDR2 SQIVND (reference sequence). V was trimmed by 1 base and J by 0 bases, leaving 9 bases between them. This CDR3 is CASSIGQRVNTEAFF. As DNA, the CDR3 is TGTGCCAGTAGTATAGGGCAGAGGGTGAACACTGAAGCTTTCTTT.

V gene TRBV6-5 combines with J gene TRBJ2-1; tentative D call: TRBD2 (6 bases). The CDR3 loop spans 12 amino acids. Germline lookup yields CDR1 MNHEY and CDR2 SVGAGI. Trimming removed 11 bases at V and 3 bases at J, with 11 bases between. CDR3 sequence (DNA): TGTGCCGCGGGCGGGAACTACAATGAGCAGTTCTTC. Translated, it gives CAAGGNYNEQFF.

V gene TRBV12-5 combines with J gene TRBJ2-7; D is unclear. Germline V gene lookup returns CDR1 LGHNT and CDR2 FRNRAP. V was clipped by 7 bases and J by 3 bases, with 10 bases between them. The CDR3 spans 12 residues. CDR3 sequence reads: CASAVDNYEQYF. The CDR3 nucleotides read TGTGCTAGTGCCGTCGACAACTACGAGCAGTACTTC.

The chain employs TRBV25-1 and TRBJ1-2; no definite D call. CDR3 length: 13 residues. V was trimmed by 7 bases and J by 5 bases, leaving 14 bases between them. In germline, CDR1 is MGHDK, CDR2 SYGVNS. The CDR3 sequence is CASTLGMGYGYTF. The CDR3 DNA follows: TGTGCCAGCACCCTCGGGATGGGGTATGGCTACACCTTC.

The V and J genes are TRBV2 and TRBJ2-2, with 11 positions matching TRBD1. Germline V gene lookup returns CDR1 SNHLY and CDR2 FYNNEI. V trimming: 3 bases; J trimming: 7 bases; junction bases outside the gene matches: 4. This CDR3 region has 15 residues. CDR3 region: CASSDVGQGVGELFF. The CDR3 nucleotides are TGTGCCAGCAGTGATGTGGGACAGGGGGTCGGGGAGCTGTTTTTT. The full variable domain, with the rest looked up from reference TRBV2 and TRBJ2-2, is EPEVTQTPSHQVTQMGQEVILRCVPISNHLYFYWYRQILGQKVEFLVSFYNNEISEKSEIFDDQFSVERPDGSNFTLKIRSTKLEDSAMYFCASSDVGQGVGELFFGEGSRLTVL.

V usage is TRBV7-6 and J usage is TRBJ2-5; D unresolved. Deletions cut 5 bases from V and 4 bases from J, with 20 bases between. The germline CDR1 and CDR2 sequences are SGHVS and FNYEAQ. This CDR3 is 16 amino acids long. Written as DNA, the CDR3 is TGTGCCAGCAGCGGGCCCAAGGTGCTCCCGGCAGAGACCCAGTACTTC. This sequence encodes CASSGPKVLPAETQYF. Together with reference TRBV7-6 and TRBJ2-5, the CDR3 gives the full variable domain: GAGVSQSPRYKVTKRGQDVALRCDPISGHVSLYWYRQALGQGPEFLTYFNYEAQQDKSGLPNDRFSAERPEGSISTLTIQRTEQRDSAMYRCASSGPKVLPAETQYFGPGTRLLVL.

The chain is built from TRBV6-6 and TRBJ2-7; D is uncertain. Trimming left V 8 bases short and J 2 bases short, with 4 bases between. The V gene's germline CDR1 is MNHNY and CDR2 SVGAGI (reference sequence). This CDR3 is 10 amino acids long. The CDR3 coding sequence is TGTGCCAGCGGCACCTACGAGCAGTACTTC. As protein: CASGTYEQYF.

The chain joins TRBV27 to TRBJ1-6, with a weak D call TRBD1 (6 bases). V lost 5 bases and J lost 4, with 21 bases in between. CDR3 length: 18 amino acids. Germline loops: CDR1 MNHEY, CDR2 SMNVEV (reference sequence). This chain's CDR3 is CASSGSRDAGVYNSPLHF. CDR3 nucleotides: TGTGCCAGCAGTGGGAGCCGGGACGCAGGGGTTTATAATTCACCCCTCCACTTT.

The chain employs TRBV6-5 and TRBJ2-7; a weak D match, TRBD2 (5 bases). Trimming took off 6 bases at V and 11 bases at J, with 20 bases between the two ends. The CDR3 loop spans 13 amino acids. Germline V gene sequence: CDR1 MNHEY, CDR2 SVGAGI. CDR3 sequence reads: CASSERPGDMEYF. The CDR3 DNA reads TGTGCCAGCAGCGAGCGGCCCGGGGATATGGAGTACTTC.

V usage is TRBV10-1 and J usage is TRBJ2-1; D is possibly TRBD1 (6 bases). This CDR3 region has 13 residues. Trimming shortened V by 5 bases and J by 9 bases, and 14 bases separated the two germline ends. CDR1 is WNHNN and CDR2 is SYGVQD in the germline V gene (reference sequence). In DNA form, the CDR3 reads TGCGCCAGCAGTTTCCAGGGGTGGGGTGAGCAGTTCTTC. It yields the protein CASSFQGWGEQFF.

The chain recombines TRBV19 with TRBJ2-7; 8 bases are shared with TRBD1. The CDR3 is 14 amino acids. J was trimmed by 0 bases and V by 6 bases; bases with no gene match: 4. Per germline, CDR1 LNHDA and CDR2 SQIVND (reference sequence). Here the CDR3 DNA reads TGTGCCAGTAGAGGGGACAGGAACTCCTACGAGCAGTACTTC. Its translation: CASRGDRNSYEQYF.

J is TRBJ2-3 and V is TRBV25-1; TRBD2 might be the D (6 bases). V lost 3 bases and J 6 bases, leaving 10 bases between the germline ends. In germline, CDR1 is MGHDK, CDR2 SYGVNS. CDR3 length: 13 amino acids. CDR3 amino acids: CASSEEGGDTQYF. CDR3 coding DNA: TGTGCCAGCAGTGAGGAGGGAGGCGATACGCAGTATTTT. The full variable domain, its missing parts supplied by reference TRBV25-1 and TRBJ2-3, is EADIYQTPRYLVIGTGKKITLECSQTMGHDKMYWYQQDPGMELHLIHYSYGVNSTEKGDLSSESTVSRIRTEHFPLTLESARPSHTSQYLCASSEEGGDTQYFGPGTRLTVL.

The chain couples TRBV25-1 to TRBJ1-4; D perhaps matches TRBD1 (6 bases). Germline assignment: CDR1 MGHDK and CDR2 SYGVNS. V shed 6 bases and J shed 0 bases, with 14 bases lying between them. The CDR3 is 16 residues long. CDR3 loop: CASRARGEATNEKLFF. The DNA for the CDR3 is TGTGCCAGCAGGGCCAGGGGAGAGGCAACTAATGAAAAACTGTTTTTT.